This TCR beta chain originates from a study of regulatory T cells in long-lasting Graves disease. This clonotype showed up just a few times. The authors built TCR beta libraries using iRepertoire HTBI primers and Arm-PCR of CDR3 regions. A single record per CDR3 protein comes from TCRdb applying MiXCR to the multiplex PCR reads. The sample has about 460,000 distinct CDR3 sequences; roughly 23% are singletons. Described time point: persistent/refractory GD, antithyroid drugs over 5 years with positive TRAb. Following extraction of RNA from PBMCs, that RNA was used to make the TCR library. The sequenced sample was peripheral blood mononuclear cells (PBMCs), obtained when the disease was refractory, from a patient treated with antithyroid drugs. This sequence was found in a female donor with Graves disease.

CDR3 residues: CASSQTRGTGRQFF. In DNA, the CDR3 is TGTGCCAGCAGCCAGACTAGGGGGACCGGTCGGCAGTTCTTC. The V gene is TRBV14, the J gene TRBJ2-5; D is possibly TRBD1 or TRBD2 (6 bases each). With the DNA end fitting TRBJ2-1 better, the J assignment may be wrong. Germline values: CDR1 SGHDN, CDR2 FVKESK. The CDR3 has 14 amino acids.